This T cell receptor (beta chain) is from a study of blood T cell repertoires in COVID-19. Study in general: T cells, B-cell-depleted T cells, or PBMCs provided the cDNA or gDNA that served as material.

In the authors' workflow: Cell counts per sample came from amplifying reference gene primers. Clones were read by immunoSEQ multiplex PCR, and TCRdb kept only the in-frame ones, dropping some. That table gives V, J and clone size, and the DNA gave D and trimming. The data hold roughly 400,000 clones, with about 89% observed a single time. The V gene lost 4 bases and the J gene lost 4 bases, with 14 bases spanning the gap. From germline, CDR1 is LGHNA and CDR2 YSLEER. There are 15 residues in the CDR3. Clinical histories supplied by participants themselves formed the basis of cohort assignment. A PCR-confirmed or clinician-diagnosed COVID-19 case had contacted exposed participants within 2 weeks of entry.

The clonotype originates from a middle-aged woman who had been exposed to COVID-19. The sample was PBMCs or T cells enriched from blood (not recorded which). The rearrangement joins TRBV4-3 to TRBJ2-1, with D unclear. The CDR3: CASSPLLELYNEQFF. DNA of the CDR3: TGCGCCAGCAGCCCCCTGTTGGAACTATACAATGAGCAGTTCTTC.